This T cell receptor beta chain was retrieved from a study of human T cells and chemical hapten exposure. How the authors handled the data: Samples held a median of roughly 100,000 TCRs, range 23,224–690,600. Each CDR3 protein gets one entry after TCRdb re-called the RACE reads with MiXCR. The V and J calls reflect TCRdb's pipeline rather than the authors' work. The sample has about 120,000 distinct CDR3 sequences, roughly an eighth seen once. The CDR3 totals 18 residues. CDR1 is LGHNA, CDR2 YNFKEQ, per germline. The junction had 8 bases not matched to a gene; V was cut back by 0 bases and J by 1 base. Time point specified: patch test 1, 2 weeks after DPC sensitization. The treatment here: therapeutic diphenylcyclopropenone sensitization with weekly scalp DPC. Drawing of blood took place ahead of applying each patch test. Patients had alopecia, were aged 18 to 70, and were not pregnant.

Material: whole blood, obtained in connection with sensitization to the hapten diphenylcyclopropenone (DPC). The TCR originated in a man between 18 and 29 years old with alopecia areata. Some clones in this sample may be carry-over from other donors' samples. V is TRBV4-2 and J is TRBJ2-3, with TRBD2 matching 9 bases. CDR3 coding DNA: TGTGCCAGCAGCCAAGAAGGCGCTAGCGGGGTGCGCACAGATACGCAGTATTTT. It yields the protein CASSQEGASGVRTDTQYF.